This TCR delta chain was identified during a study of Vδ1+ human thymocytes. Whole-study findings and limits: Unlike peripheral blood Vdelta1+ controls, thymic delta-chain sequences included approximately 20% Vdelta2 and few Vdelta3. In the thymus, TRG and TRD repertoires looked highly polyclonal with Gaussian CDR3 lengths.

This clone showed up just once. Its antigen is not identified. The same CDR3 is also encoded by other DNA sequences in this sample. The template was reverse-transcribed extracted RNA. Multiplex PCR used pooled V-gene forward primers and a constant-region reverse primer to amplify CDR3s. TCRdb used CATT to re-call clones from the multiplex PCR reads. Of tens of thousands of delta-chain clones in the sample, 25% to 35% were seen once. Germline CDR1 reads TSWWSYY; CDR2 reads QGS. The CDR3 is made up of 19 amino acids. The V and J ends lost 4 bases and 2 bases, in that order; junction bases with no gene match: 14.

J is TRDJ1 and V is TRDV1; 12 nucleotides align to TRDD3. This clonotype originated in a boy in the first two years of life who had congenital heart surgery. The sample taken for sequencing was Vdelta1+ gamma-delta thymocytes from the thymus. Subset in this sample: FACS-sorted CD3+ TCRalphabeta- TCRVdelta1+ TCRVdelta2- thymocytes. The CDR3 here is CALGASLYWGIQWTDKLIF. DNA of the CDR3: TGTGCTCTTGGGGCATCCTTGTACTGGGGGATACAGTGGACCGATAAACTCATCTTT.